The present T cell receptor beta chain was sequenced within a study of blood T cell repertoires in COVID-19. CDR1 and CDR2 (germline): SNHLY, FYNNEI. The CDR3 length is 13 residues. Trimming took 4 bases from V and 1 from J, leaving 7 bases between them. Repertoires were generated with immunoSEQ multiplex PCR, while TCRdb's copy carries only in-frame clones and drops some. The data hold about 280,000 clones, with roughly 85% observed a single time. The V and J genes are TRBV2 and TRBJ1-1; D is unclear. The sample consisted of peripheral blood. This clonotype originated in a woman in her 70s with acute or convalescent COVID-19. The CDR3 bases are TGTGCCAGCAGTGGACATAAGAACACTGAAGCTTTCTTT. It specifies CASSGHKNTEAFF.